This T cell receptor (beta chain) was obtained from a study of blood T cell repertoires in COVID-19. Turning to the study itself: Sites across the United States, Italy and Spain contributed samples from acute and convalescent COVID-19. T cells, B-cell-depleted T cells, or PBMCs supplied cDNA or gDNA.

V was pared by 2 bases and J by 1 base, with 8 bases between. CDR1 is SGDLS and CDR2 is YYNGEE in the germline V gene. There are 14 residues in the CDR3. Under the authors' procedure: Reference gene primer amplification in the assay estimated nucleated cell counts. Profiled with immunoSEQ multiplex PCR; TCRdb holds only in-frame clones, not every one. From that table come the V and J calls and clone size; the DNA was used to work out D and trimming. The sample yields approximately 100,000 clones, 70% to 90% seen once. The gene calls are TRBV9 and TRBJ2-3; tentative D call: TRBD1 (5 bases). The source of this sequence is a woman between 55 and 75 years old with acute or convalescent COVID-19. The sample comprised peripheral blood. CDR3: CASSVDSGTDTQYF. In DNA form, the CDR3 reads TGTGCCAGCAGCGTCGACAGCGGCACAGATACGCAGTATTTT.